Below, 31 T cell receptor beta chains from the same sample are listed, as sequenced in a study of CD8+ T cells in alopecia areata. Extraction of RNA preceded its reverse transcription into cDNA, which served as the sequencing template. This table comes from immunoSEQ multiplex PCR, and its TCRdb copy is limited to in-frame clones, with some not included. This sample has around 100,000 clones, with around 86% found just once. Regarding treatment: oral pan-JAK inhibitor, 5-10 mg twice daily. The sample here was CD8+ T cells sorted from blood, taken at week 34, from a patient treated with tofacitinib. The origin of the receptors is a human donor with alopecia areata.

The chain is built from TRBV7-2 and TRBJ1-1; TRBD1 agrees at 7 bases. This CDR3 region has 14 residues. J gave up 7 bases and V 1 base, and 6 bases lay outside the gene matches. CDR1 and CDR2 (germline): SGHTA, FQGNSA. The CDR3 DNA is TGTGCCAGCAGCTTAGAACAGGGGAGGGATGAAGCTTTCTTT. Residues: CASSLEQGRDEAFF. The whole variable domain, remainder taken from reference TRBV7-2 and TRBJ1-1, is GAGVSQSPSNKVTEKGKDVELRCDPISGHTALYWYRQSLGQGLEFLIYFQGNSAPDKSGLPSDRFSAERTGGSVSTLTIQRTQQEDSAVYLCASSLEQGRDEAFFGQGTRLTVV.

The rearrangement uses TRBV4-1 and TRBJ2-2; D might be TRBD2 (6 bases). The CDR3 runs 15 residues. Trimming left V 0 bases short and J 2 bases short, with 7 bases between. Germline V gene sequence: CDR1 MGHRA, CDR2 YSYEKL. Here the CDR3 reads CASSQEGTNTGELFF. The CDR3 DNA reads TGCGCCAGCAGCCAAGAAGGGACTAACACCGGGGAGCTGTTTTTT.

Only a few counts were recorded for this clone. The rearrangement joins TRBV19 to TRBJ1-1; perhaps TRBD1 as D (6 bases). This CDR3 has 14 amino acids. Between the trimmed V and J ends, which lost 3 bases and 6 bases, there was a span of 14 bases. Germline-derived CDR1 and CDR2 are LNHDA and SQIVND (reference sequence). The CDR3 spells CASSIQGTGAEAFF. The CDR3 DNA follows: TGTGCCAGTAGTATTCAGGGGACCGGCGCTGAAGCTTTCTTT.

The CDR3 loop reads CASSYTSGDQETQYF. CDR3 nucleotides: TGTGCCAGCAGTTATACTAGCGGGGACCAAGAGACCCAGTACTTC. This chain joins TRBV6-5 and TRBJ2-5; 10 bases are shared with TRBD2. This CDR3 is 15 amino acids long. Germline V gene lookup returns CDR1 MNHEY and CDR2 SVGAGI. After removal of 3 bases from V and 0 bases from J, the junction contained 1 base not matched to a gene.

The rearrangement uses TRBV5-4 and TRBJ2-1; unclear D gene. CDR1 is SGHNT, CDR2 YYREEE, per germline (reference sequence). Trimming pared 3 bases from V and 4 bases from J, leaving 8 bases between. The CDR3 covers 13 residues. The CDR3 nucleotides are TGTGCCAGCAGCTCGGATGGGTACAATGAGCAGTTCTTC. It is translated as CASSSDGYNEQFF.

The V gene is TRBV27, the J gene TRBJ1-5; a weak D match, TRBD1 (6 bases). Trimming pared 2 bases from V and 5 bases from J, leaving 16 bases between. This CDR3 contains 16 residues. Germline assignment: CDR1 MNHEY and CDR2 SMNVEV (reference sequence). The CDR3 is CASSLIWGGAYQPQHF. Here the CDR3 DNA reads TGTGCCAGCAGTTTAATTTGGGGGGGGGCCTATCAGCCCCAGCATTTT.

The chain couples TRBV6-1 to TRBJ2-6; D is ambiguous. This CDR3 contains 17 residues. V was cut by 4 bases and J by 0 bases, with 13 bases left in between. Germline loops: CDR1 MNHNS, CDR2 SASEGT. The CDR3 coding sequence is TGTGCCAGCAGTGTCCACAACCTTCCCTCTGGGGCCAACGTCCTGACTTTC. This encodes CASSVHNLPSGANVLTF.

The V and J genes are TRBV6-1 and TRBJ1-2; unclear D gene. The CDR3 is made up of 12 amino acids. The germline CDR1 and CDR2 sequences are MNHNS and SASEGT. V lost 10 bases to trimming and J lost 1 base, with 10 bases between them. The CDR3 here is CATTYYNYGYTF. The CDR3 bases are TGTGCCACCACGTATTATAACTATGGCTACACCTTC.

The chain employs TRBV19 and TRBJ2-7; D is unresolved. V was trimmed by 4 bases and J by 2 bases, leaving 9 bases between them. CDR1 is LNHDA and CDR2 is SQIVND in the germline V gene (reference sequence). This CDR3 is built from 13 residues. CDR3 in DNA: TGTGCCAGTAGTAAGGGATCCACCTACGAGCAGTACTTC. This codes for CASSKGSTYEQYF.

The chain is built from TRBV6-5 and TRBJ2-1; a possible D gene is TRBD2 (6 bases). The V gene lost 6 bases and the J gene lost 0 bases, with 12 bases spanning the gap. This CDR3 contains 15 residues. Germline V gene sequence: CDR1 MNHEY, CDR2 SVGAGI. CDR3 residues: CASRSEGSSYNEQFF. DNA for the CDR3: TGTGCCAGCAGGTCGGAGGGCAGCTCCTACAATGAGCAGTTCTTC.

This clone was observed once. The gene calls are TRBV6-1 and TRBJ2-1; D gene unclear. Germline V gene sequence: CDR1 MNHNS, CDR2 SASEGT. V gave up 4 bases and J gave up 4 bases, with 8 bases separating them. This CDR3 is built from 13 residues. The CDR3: CASSVSIYNEQFF. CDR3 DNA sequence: TGTGCCAGCAGTGTATCTATTTACAATGAGCAGTTCTTC.

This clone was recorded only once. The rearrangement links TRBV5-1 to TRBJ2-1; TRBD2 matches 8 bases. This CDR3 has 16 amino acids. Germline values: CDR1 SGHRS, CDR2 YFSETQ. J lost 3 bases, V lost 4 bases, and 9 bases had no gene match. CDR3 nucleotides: TGCGCCAGCAGCCGGGTAGGGCGGGAGGACTACAATGAGCAGTTCTTC. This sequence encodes CASSRVGREDYNEQFF.

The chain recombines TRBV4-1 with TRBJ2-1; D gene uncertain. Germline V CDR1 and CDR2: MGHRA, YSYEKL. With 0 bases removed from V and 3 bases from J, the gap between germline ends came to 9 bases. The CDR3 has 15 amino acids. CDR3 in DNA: TGCGCCAGCAGCCAAGATCCGGAAGACTACAATGAGCAGTTCTTC. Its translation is CASSQDPEDYNEQFF.

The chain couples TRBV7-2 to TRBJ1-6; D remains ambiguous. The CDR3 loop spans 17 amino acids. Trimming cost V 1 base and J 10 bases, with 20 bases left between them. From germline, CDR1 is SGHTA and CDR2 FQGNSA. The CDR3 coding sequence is TGTGCCAGCAGCTTAGACCCCTCGGACTGGGAAGCATCACCCCTCCACTTT. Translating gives CASSLDPSDWEASPLHF.

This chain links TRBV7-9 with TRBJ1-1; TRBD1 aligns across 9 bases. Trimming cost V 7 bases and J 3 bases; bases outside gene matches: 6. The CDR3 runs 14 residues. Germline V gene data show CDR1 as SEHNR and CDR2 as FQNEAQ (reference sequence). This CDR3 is CASIYTGGYTEAFF. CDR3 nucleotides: TGTGCCAGCATCTACACAGGGGGCTACACTGAAGCTTTCTTT.

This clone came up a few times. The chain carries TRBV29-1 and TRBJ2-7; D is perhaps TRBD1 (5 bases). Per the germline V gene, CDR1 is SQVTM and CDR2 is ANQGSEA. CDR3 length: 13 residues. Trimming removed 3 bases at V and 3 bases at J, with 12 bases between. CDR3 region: CSVESQGGYEQYF. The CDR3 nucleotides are TGCAGCGTTGAGTCCCAGGGCGGCTACGAGCAGTACTTC.

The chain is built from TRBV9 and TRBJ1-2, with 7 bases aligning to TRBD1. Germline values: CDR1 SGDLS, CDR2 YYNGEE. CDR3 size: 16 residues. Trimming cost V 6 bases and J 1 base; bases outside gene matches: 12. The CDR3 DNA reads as TGTGCCAGCACTCGGGACAGAGGCTCTGATAACTATGGCTACACCTTC. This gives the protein CASTRDRGSDNYGYTF.

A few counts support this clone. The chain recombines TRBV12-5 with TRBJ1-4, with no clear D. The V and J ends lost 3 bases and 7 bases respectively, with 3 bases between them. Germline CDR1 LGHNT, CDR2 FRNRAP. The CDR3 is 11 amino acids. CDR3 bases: TGTGCTAGTGGTTTCGGTGAAAAACTGTTTTTT. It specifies CASGFGEKLFF.

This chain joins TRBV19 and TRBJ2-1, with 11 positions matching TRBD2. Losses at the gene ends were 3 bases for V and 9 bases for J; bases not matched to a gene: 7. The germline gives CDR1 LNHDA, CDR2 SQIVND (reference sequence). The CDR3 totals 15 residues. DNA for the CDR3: TGTGCCAGTAGTATTTATAGCGGGGGGGCCGGTGAGCAGTTCTTC. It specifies CASSIYSGGAGEQFF.

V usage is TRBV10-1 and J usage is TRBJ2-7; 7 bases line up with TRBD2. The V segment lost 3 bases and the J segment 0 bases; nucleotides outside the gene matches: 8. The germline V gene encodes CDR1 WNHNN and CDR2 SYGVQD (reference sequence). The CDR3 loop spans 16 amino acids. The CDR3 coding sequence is TGCGCCAGCAGTGATGGCGCGGGGGTGACCTCCTACGAGCAGTACTTC. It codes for CASSDGAGVTSYEQYF.

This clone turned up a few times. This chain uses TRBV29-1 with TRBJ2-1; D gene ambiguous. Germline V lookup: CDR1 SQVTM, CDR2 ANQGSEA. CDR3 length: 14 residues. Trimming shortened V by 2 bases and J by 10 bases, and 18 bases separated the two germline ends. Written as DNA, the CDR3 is TGCAGCGTTGAATGGTCAGGCTCCAATTGGGAGCAGTTCTTC. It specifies CSVEWSGSNWEQFF.

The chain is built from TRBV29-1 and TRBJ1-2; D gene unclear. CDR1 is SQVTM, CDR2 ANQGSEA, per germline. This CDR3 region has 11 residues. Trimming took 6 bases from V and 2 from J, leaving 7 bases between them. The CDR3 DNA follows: TGCAGCGTGCTAGAAAACTATGGCTACACCTTC. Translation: CSVLENYGYTF.

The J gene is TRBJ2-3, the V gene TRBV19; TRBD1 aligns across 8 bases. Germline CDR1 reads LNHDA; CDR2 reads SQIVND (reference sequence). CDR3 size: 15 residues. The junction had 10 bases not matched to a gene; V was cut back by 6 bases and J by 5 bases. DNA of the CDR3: TGTGCCAGTAGCACCATCGACAGGGGCAAAGATACGCAGTATTTT. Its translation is CASSTIDRGKDTQYF.

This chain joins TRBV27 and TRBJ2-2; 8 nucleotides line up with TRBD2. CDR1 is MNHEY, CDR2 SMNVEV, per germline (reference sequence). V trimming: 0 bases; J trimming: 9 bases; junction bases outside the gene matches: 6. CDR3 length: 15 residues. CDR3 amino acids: CASSLSGLDFRELFF. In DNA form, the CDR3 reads TGTGCCAGCAGTTTATCGGGACTAGATTTTCGGGAGCTGTTTTTT.

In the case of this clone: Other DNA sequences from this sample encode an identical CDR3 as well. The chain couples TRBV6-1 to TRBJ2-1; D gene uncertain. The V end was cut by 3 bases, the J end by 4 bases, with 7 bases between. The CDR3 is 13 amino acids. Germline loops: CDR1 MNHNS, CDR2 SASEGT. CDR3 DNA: TGTGCCAGCAGTGAGACCAGTTACAATGAGCAGTTCTTC. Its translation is CASSETSYNEQFF.

The CDR3 nucleotides read TGTGCCAGCAGTCCCACAACTAGTAAAGAGACCCAGTACTTC. It is translated as CASSPTTSKETQYF. The J gene is TRBJ2-5, the V gene TRBV27, with D perhaps TRBD2 (5 bases). Trimming stripped 5 bases from V and 3 bases from J, with 13 bases between. CDR1 is MNHEY, CDR2 SMNVEV, per germline (reference sequence). The CDR3 has 14 amino acids.

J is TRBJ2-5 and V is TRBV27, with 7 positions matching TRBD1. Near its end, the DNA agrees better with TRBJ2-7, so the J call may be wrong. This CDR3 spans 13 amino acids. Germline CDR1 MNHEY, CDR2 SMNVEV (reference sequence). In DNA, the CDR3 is TGTGCCAGCAGTAAGGGGGCCTCCTACGAGCAGTACTTC. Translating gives CASSKGASYEQYF.

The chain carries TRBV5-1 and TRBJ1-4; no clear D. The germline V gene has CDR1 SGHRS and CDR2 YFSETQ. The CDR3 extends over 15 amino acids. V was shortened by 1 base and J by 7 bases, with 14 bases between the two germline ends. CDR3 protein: CASSLRKPEVEKLFF. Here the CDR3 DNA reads TGCGCCAGCAGCTTGCGAAAGCCGGAGGTTGAAAAACTGTTTTTT.

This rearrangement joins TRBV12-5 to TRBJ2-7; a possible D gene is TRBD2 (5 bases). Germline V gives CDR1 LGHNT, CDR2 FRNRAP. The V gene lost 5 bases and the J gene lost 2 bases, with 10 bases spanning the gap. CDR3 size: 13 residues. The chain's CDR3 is CASGPGDAYEQYF. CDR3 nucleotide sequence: TGTGCTAGTGGTCCCGGGGATGCCTACGAGCAGTACTTC.

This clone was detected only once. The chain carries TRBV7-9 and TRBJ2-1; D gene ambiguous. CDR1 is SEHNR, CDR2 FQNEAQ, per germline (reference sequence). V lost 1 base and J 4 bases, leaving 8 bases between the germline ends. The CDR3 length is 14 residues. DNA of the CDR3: TGTGCCAGCAGCTTAGTAATAGATTACAATGAGCAGTTCTTC. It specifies CASSLVIDYNEQFF. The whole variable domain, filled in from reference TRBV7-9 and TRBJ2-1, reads DTGVSQNPRHKITKRGQNVTFRCDPISEHNRLYWYRQTLGQGPEFLTYFQNEAQLEKSRLLSDRFSAERPKGSFSTLEIQRTEQGDSAMYLCASSLVIDYNEQFFGPGTRLTVL.

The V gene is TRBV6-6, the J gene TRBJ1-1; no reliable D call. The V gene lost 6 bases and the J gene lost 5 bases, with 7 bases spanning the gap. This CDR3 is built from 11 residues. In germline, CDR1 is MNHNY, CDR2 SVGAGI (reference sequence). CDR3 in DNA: TGTGCCAGCAGCTTATCGACTGAAGCTTTCTTT. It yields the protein CASSLSTEAFF.